This TCR beta chain originates from a study of T cells in tuberculosis. Documented time point: new active TB diagnosis, blood taken before or within 7 days of starting treatment. Germline CDR1 reads MNHEY; CDR2 reads SVGAGI. This CDR3 has 14 residues. Trimming took off 4 bases at V and 0 bases at J, with 9 bases between the two ends. Using immunoSEQ multiplex PCR, the repertoire was profiled, and TCRdb retains in-frame clones only, with some absent. The sample includes roughly 32,000 clones, roughly 93% of them seen just once. This clonotype was sampled from an adult with tuberculosis. V usage is TRBV6-5 and J usage is TRBJ1-1; TRBD1 might be the D (5 bases). Sequenced here: PBMCs, sampled at tuberculosis diagnosis. The CDR3 nucleotides are TGTGCCAGCAGTTTTGGGGCAGTGAACACTGAAGCTTTCTTT. It encodes CASSFGAVNTEAFF.